The 8 T cell receptor beta chains given below trace back to one sample, sequenced in a study of blood T cell repertoires in COVID-19. Profiling relied on immunoSEQ multiplex PCR, and the TCRdb table lists in-frame clones only, not all of them. The sample carries 150,000 to 200,000 clones, more than 80% recorded once. The material sequenced was peripheral blood. These receptor sequences come from a man in his forties or fifties with acute or convalescent COVID-19.

This chain connects TRBV7-9 to TRBJ2-3; D might be TRBD2 (5 bases). V was pared by 5 bases and J by 1 base, with 10 bases between. This CDR3 region has 14 residues. CDR1 SEHNR and CDR2 FQNEAQ come from the germline V gene (reference sequence). The CDR3 DNA reads as TGTGCCAGCAGCCCTAGCTGGGGCACAGATACGCAGTATTTT. Protein product: CASSPSWGTDTQYF.

This clone was seen just once. The chain has TRBV15 and TRBJ1-1; possibly TRBD1 for D (5 bases). The CDR3 is made up of 15 amino acids. Trimming stripped 4 bases from V and 6 bases from J, with 18 bases between. From germline, CDR1 is LNHNV and CDR2 YYDKDF (reference sequence). CDR3 DNA sequence: TGTGCCACCAGCACCCAGCGGGGGGTCCAGGCTGAAGCTTTCTTT. Its protein product is CATSTQRGVQAEAFF.

The genes are TRBV18 and TRBJ2-2; 12 bases line up with TRBD2. The V and J ends lost 3 bases and 3 bases, in that order; junction bases with no gene match: 2. CDR1 and CDR2 (germline): KGHSH, LQKENI. This CDR3 contains 16 residues. CDR3 sequence reads: CASSPRLAGDTGELFF. CDR3 nucleotide sequence: TGTGCCAGCTCACCTCGACTAGCGGGGGACACCGGGGAGCTGTTTTTT.

The table lists this clone with a few counts. This sequence joins TRBV4-1 and TRBJ2-5, with D unclear. The CDR3 sequence is 14 residues long. The ends were cut back, 0 bases at V and 5 bases at J, with 10 bases in the middle. From germline, CDR1 is MGHRA and CDR2 YSYEKL. CDR3 residues: CASSQDWAGETQYF. The CDR3 DNA is TGCGCCAGCAGCCAAGACTGGGCTGGGGAGACCCAGTACTTC.

CDR3 sequence reads: CASSDPLAGGPSGEQFF. DNA of the CDR3: TGTGCCAGCAGCGACCCCCTAGCGGGAGGGCCTAGTGGCGAGCAGTTCTTC. This rearrangement joins TRBV5-4 to TRBJ2-1; 12 bases agree with TRBD2. CDR1 SGHNT and CDR2 YYREEE come from the germline V gene (reference sequence). The CDR3 sequence is 17 residues long. Trimming removed 4 bases from V and 10 bases from J; junction bases left unmatched: 15.

CDR3 amino acids: CASSRTSGKTQYF. The CDR3 bases are TGTGCCAGCAGTCGGACAAGCGGGAAGACCCAGTACTTC. This rearrangement joins TRBV27 to TRBJ2-5, with 7 nucleotides matching TRBD2. The CDR3 totals 13 residues. The V gene end was trimmed by 5 bases and the J gene end by 6 bases; junction bases not matched to a gene: 6. Looked up from germline, CDR1 is MNHEY and CDR2 is SMNVEV (reference sequence).

This chain links TRBV10-3 with TRBJ2-7; TRBD2 matches 7 bases. V trimming: 4 bases; J trimming: 5 bases; junction bases outside the gene matches: 5. This CDR3 spans 13 amino acids. CDR1 and CDR2 from the germline V gene are ENHRY and SYGVKD. CDR3 DNA: TGTGCCATCAGTGCCCGGGGGGAGGACGAGCAGTACGTC. Its protein product is CAISARGEDEQYV.

The chain employs TRBV27 and TRBJ2-1; perhaps TRBD2 as D (6 bases). Trimming stripped 5 bases from V and 2 bases from J, with 13 bases between. The CDR3 totals 15 residues. From germline, CDR1 is MNHEY and CDR2 SMNVEV (reference sequence). This chain's CDR3 is CASSDRDSPYNEQFF. The CDR3 nucleotides read TGTGCCAGCAGTGACCGGGACTCACCCTACAATGAGCAGTTCTTC.